A selection of T cell receptor beta chains follows, all from one sample in a study of T cells in Graves' hyperthyroidism and ophthalmopathy. TCRdb re-analysed the multiplex PCR reads in MiXCR, keeping a single row per CDR3 protein. The sample shows about 720,000 distinct CDR3 sequences, 18% of them seen only once. Source material: blood. Receptor source: a woman in her 50s with Graves' hyperthyroidism that later progressed to Graves' ophthalmopathy. Both conserved end residues are part of each CDR3. The order of the fields is J gene, V gene, D gene, clone size, CDR3 DNA, CDR3 protein. A D gene is named only where the DNA matches it firmly. Size values are once, few and many counts, or a class for expanded clones, and some rows have none.

TRBJ1-2 | TRBV5-1 | NA | NA | TGCGCCAGCAGCTTGGGAGGGACGAGCAGCTATGGCTACACCTTC | CASSLGGTSSYGYTF
TRBJ2-7 | TRBV30 | NA | few | TGTGCCTGGAGTGTCCACACAAGGGAGCAGTACTTC | CAWSVHTREQYF
TRBJ1-2 | TRBV6-2/TRBV6-3 | TRBD1 | many | TGTGCCAGCAGTCAAGTCGCGGGGGACAGGGGCTACACCTTC | CASSQVAGDRGYTF
TRBJ2-7 | TRBV5-6 | TRBD1 | many | TGTGCCAGCAGCAGATCCGGGACAGGGCTTATCGAGCAGTACTTC | CASSRSGTGLIEQYF
TRBJ2-2 | TRBV7-3 | TRBD1 | many | TGTGCCAGCAGCTTCAGGAGGACAGGTTTTAACACCGGGGAGCTGTTTTTT | CASSFRRTGFNTGELFF
TRBJ1-1 | TRBV5-1 | TRBD1 | many | TGCGCCAGCAGCACTTTGACAGGGGGCGTTACGGACACTGAAGCTTTCTTT | CASSTLTGGVTDTEAFF
TRBJ1-1 | TRBV6-5 | NA | few | TGTGCCAGCAGTTACTCCTTATTAAGAAACACTGAAGCTTTCTTT | CASSYSLLRNTEAFF
TRBJ1-5 | TRBV6-2/TRBV6-3 | NA | NA | TGTGCCAGCAGTCATTTTGCCGATCAGCCCCAGCATTTT | CASSHFADQPQHF
TRBJ1-5 | TRBV19 | NA | few | TGTGCCAGTAGTATAGATCTATGGGAGGGGAGGGGCAATCAGCCCCAGCATTTT | CASSIDLWEGRGNQPQHF
TRBJ1-5 | TRBV19 | TRBD1 | NA | TGTGCCAGTGCGTCCGGGACAGGGGGCAATCAGCCCCAGCATTTT | CASASGTGGNQPQHF
TRBJ2-3 | TRBV3-1 | TRBD1 | many | TGTGCCAGCAGCCAATACGGGGACAGGAGCACAGATACGCAGTATTTT | CASSQYGDRSTDTQYF
TRBJ1-1 | TRBV7-8 | NA | many | TGTGCCAGCAGCTTAGACTCTTTGGAATTCGGTGAAGCTTTCTTT | CASSLDSLEFGEAFF
TRBJ2-5 | TRBV20-1 | NA | many | TGCAGTGCTAGAGATAGAGAAAAGGGGGAAGAGACCCAGTACTTC | CSARDREKGEETQYF
TRBJ1-3 | TRBV7-9 | NA | few | TGTGCCAGCAGAGCAAGTGTGGCTGGAAACACCATATATTTT | CASRASVAGNTIYF
TRBJ1-4 | TRBV7-2 | NA | many | TGTGCCAGCCACCCATGGGGGGCAGGGGAAAAACTGTTTTTT | CASHPWGAGEKLFF
TRBJ2-2 | TRBV12-3/TRBV12-4 | NA | few | TGTGCCAGCAGTTTAAGGGCACAGCATGCGAACACCGGGGAGCTGTTTTTT | CASSLRAQHANTGELFF
TRBJ1-3 | TRBV6-5 | TRBD1 | NA | TGTGCCAGCAGTTTCCAAGGACAGGGGGCGTATGGAAACACCATATATTTT | CASSFQGQGAYGNTIYF
TRBJ2-7 | TRBV9 | NA | few | TGTGCCAGCAGCGTAGAGGGGCAGGGCGTTTTCTCCTACGAGCAGTACTTC | CASSVEGQGVFSYEQYF
TRBJ1-6 | TRBV12-3/TRBV12-4 | NA | many | TGTGCCAGCAGCAGGACAAGGTGGACATATAATTCACCCCTCCACTTT | CASSRTRWTYNSPLHF
TRBJ2-2 | TRBV27 | TRBD2 | many | TGTGCCAGCAGTTTAGACGCGGGACTAGCGGGGGCGAACACCGGGGAGCTGTTTTTT | CASSLDAGLAGANTGELFF
TRBJ2-2 | TRBV20-1 | NA | few | TGCAGTGCCACCGGCGAGCACCAAGGGGGGGAGCTGTTTTTT | CSATGEHQGGELFF
TRBJ2-2 | TRBV9 | TRBD1 | few | TGTGCCAGCAGCACTACGGGACAGTTCTACACCGGGGAGCTGTTTTTT | CASSTTGQFYTGELFF
TRBJ1-5 | TRBV19 | TRBD1 | few | TGTGCCAGTATCGGACAGGGGGCTGTGCGGAATCAGCCCCAGCATTTT | CASIGQGAVRNQPQHF
TRBJ2-7 | TRBV20-1 | NA | NA | TGCAGTGCATACCTCCCTGGACAGAGGAGATACGAGCAGTACTTC | CSAYLPGQRRYEQYF
TRBJ2-2 | TRBV30 | TRBD2 | few | TGTGCCTGGAGGGGACTAATCACCGGGGAGCTGTTTTTT | CAWRGLITGELFF
TRBJ1-2 | TRBV20-1 | NA | few | TGCAGTGCTAACCCCCCCCTGGAGGCGGATGGCTACACCTTC | CSANPPLEADGYTF
TRBJ2-1 | TRBV11-2 | TRBD1 | many | TGTGCCAGCAGCAAACGAAGACAGGGGACCCCTTACAATGAGCAGTTCTTC | CASSKRRQGTPYNEQFF
TRBJ1-3 | TRBV18 | TRBD1 | many | TGTGCCAGCCGACAGGGTGAAGGTGGAAACACCATATATTTT | CASRQGEGGNTIYF
TRBJ2-1 | TRBV7-2 | NA | NA | TGTGCCAGCAGCTTATCTTTGGAATACAATGAGCAGTTCTTC | CASSLSLEYNEQFF
TRBJ2-6 | TRBV6-1 | NA | NA | TGTGCCAGCAGTGATTTGGGAGCCGGGGCCAACGTCCTGACTTTC | CASSDLGAGANVLTF
TRBJ2-3 | TRBV20-1 | NA | NA | TGCAGTGCCTCGGACAGAAAAGGCACAGATACGCAGTATTTT | CSASDRKGTDTQYF
TRBJ1-4 | TRBV6-1 | NA | NA | TGTGCCAGCAGCGGGGGTTCCCTCGAAAAACTGTTTTTT | CASSGGSLEKLFF
TRBJ2-2 | TRBV11-3 | NA | many | TGTGCCAGCAGCTCAAGGGGCGGCACCGGGGAGCTGTTTTTT | CASSSRGGTGELFF
TRBJ1-1 | TRBV7-3 | NA | many | TGTGCCAGCAGCTTAACGGGAGGTATTCTGGCCACTGAAGCTTTCTTT | CASSLTGGILATEAFF
TRBJ1-5 | TRBV6-2/TRBV6-3 | NA | NA | TGTGCCAGCAGGACCAGTTTAAATCAGCCCCAGCATTTT | CASRTSLNQPQHF
TRBJ2-7 | TRBV6-2/TRBV6-3 | NA | few | TGTGCCACCGAGGGGACTTTTAGCTCCTACGAGCAGTACTTC | CATEGTFSSYEQYF
TRBJ1-2 | TRBV5-4 | TRBD1 | many | TGTGCCAGCAGCCGACAGGGACCAGGGGAGGGCTACACCTTC | CASSRQGPGEGYTF
TRBJ2-7 | TRBV20-1 | NA | NA | TGCAGTGCTACTGGTAGCGGTACAACCCTCTCCTACGAGCAGTACTTC | CSATGSGTTLSYEQYF